This T cell receptor beta chain comes out of a study of T cell repertoires in cytomegalovirus infection. About the study: Matching HLA type and CMV infection were both indicated by public TCR beta signatures.

The CDR3 covers 15 residues. The germline V and J ends were trimmed by 4 bases and 4 bases, with 14 bases remaining between them. Germline values: CDR1 ENHRY, CDR2 SYGVKD. Via MiXCR, TCRdb re-called the reads, giving one row per CDR3 protein. The sample includes about 130,000 distinct CDR3 sequences, around 32% of them seen just once. This clonotype turned up a few times. Its antigen is unidentified. The TCR was taken from a human donor in good health (CMV status not recorded). Some clones in this sample may be carry-over from other donors' samples. Sequences were derived from CD8+ T cells from cultured PBMCs, sampled from culture after CMV antigen stimulation. V is TRBV10-3 and J is TRBJ1-3, with a tentative D call TRBD1 (6 bases). The CDR3 loop reads CAISAEGGPGNTIYF. The CDR3 DNA reads TGTGCCATCAGTGCCGAGGGGGGACCCGGAAACACCATATATTTT.